A selection of T cell receptor beta chains follows, all from one sample in a study of beta chain features in type 1 diabetes. TCRdb keeps only in-frame clones here, not all; method: immunoSEQ multiplex PCR. Altogether 600,000 to 700,000 clones are present, 9.5% to 15% being singletons, with the ten largest covering approximately 0.11%. Sequenced sample: naive CD4+ T cells from blood. These receptors were taken from a man younger than 45 with type 1 diabetes. The CDR3 runs from the conserved cysteine through the conserved F or W. Each record gives: V gene, clone size, J gene, D gene, CDR3 length, CDR3 protein, CDR3 DNA. A D gene is named only where the DNA matches it firmly. Expanded clones are given a class, and other clones once, few, many or no size at all.

>TRBV7-6|NA|TRBJ2-5|NA|15
CASTPLGGLQETQYF
TGTGCCAGCACCCCTTTGGGGGGTCTACAAGAGACCCAGTACTTC
>TRBV6-1|NA|TRBJ2-7|NA|14
CASSTPGLLYEQYF
TGTGCCAGCAGTACTCCGGGACTCCTTTACGAGCAGTACTTC
>TRBV5-1|few|TRBJ2-3|NA|15
CASSLEGSGTDTQYF
TGCGCCAGCAGCTTGGAGGGCAGTGGCACAGATACGCAGTATTTT
>TRBV5-1|NA|TRBJ2-4|NA|17
CASSLRVGALDKNIQYF
TGCGCCAGCAGCTTGCGGGTTGGGGCACTGGACAAAAACATTCAGTACTTC
>TRBV19|few|TRBJ2-6|NA|15
CASNVGMAGANVLTF
TGTGCCAGTAATGTGGGGATGGCTGGGGCCAACGTCCTGACTTTC
>TRBV5-1|NA|TRBJ2-3|TRBD1|14
CASSTGVGTDTQYF
TGCGCCAGCAGCACAGGGGTCGGAACAGATACGCAGTATTTT
>TRBV5-4|NA|TRBJ1-1|NA|15
CASSLGTTMNTEAFF
TGTGCCAGCAGCCTCGGGACAACTATGAACACTGAAGCTTTCTTT
>TRBV7-2|NA|TRBJ2-1|TRBD1|15
CASSPVTGVRDEQFF
TGTGCCAGCAGCCCGGTGACAGGGGTTAGAGATGAGCAGTTCTTC
>TRBV25-1|NA|TRBJ1-2|NA|16
CASSGPGPGFGYGYTF
TGTGCCAGCAGCGGACCGGGGCCGGGATTTGGGTATGGCTACACCTTC
>TRBV25-1|NA|TRBJ1-2|NA|14
CASSGSERANGYTF
TGTGCCAGCAGTGGCTCCGAAAGGGCGAATGGCTACACCTTC
>TRBV14|many|TRBJ2-1|NA|12
CASSPQYNEQFF
TGTGCCAGCAGCCCTCAGTACAATGAGCAGTTCTTC
>TRBV29-1|NA|TRBJ2-7|NA|11
CSGGGSYEQYF
TGCAGCGGGGGCGGCTCCTACGAGCAGTACTTC
>TRBV6-5|NA|TRBJ2-6|NA|15
CASSYGEAGANVLTF
TGTGCCAGCAGTTATGGGGAAGCGGGGGCCAACGTCCTGACTTTC
>TRBV19|NA|TRBJ2-7|TRBD1|11
CASADRDEQYF
TGTGCCAGTGCGGACAGGGATGAGCAGTACTTC
>TRBV7-2|few|TRBJ1-2|NA|13
CASSPSGQDGYTF
TGTGCCAGCAGCCCCAGCGGGCAAGATGGCTACACCTTC
>TRBV2|few|TRBJ2-3|TRBD2|15
CASATSGGYTDTQYF
TGTGCCAGCGCGACTAGCGGGGGGTACACAGATACGCAGTATTTT
>TRBV7-8|NA|TRBJ2-1|NA|11
CASSMGDEQFF
TGTGCCAGCAGTATGGGCGATGAGCAGTTCTTC
>TRBV18|few|TRBJ1-6|NA|17
CASSRAENAVNNSPLHF
TGTGCCAGCTCACGGGCAGAAAATGCCGTGAATAATTCACCCCTCCACTTT
>TRBV4-3|NA|TRBJ1-4|NA|16
CASSQDGRRSNEKLFF
TGCGCCAGCAGCCAAGATGGTCGGCGGTCTAATGAAAAACTGTTTTTT
>TRBV2|NA|TRBJ2-5|NA|15
CASSVITGGGETQYF
TGTGCCAGCAGTGTTATCACGGGGGGCGGTGAGACCCAGTACTTC
>TRBV18|NA|TRBJ2-6|NA|16
CASCRIRSSGANVLTF
TGTGCCAGCTGCCGAATTAGGTCCTCTGGGGCCAACGTCCTGACTTTC
>TRBV9|NA|TRBJ1-2|TRBD1|14
CASSVAGQGYGYTF
TGTGCCAGCAGCGTAGCCGGACAGGGCTATGGCTACACCTTC
>TRBV25-1|NA|TRBJ2-5|NA|15
CASSGSGTARETQYF
TGTGCCAGCAGTGGGTCCGGGACCGCCCGTGAGACCCAGTACTTC
>TRBV28|NA|TRBJ2-1|TRBD2|16
CASSPPLAGGYNEQFF
TGTGCCAGCAGCCCACCTCTAGCGGGGGGCTACAATGAGCAGTTCTTC
>TRBV18|few|TRBJ2-2|NA|16
CASSPPSQFHTGELFF
TGTGCCAGCTCACCACCGTCACAGTTCCACACCGGGGAGCTGTTTTTT
>TRBV2|few|TRBJ2-3|TRBD2|15
CASSGVAGVGNTQYF
TGTGCCAGCAGTGGGGTAGCGGGGGTTGGGAATACGCAGTATTTT
>TRBV27|few|TRBJ2-3|NA|11
CASSSGDTQYF
TGTGCCAGCAGTTCAGGGGATACGCAGTATTTT
>TRBV7-6|NA|TRBJ2-4|NA|15
CASSLEVHKEDIQYF
TGTGCCAGCAGCTTAGAGGTCCATAAAGAGGACATTCAGTACTTC
>TRBV10-3|NA|TRBJ2-3|TRBD2|17
CAISPSAGGGAEDTQYF
TGTGCCATCAGCCCCTCCGCGGGCGGGGGGGCCGAAGATACGCAGTATTTT
>TRBV4-2|NA|TRBJ2-5|TRBD2|15
CASSRGTSGEETQYF
TGTGCCAGCAGCCGTGGGACTAGCGGGGAAGAGACCCAGTACTTC
>TRBV4-3|NA|TRBJ2-7|NA|14
CASSQEPSVSEQYF
TGCGCCAGCAGCCAAGAGCCCTCCGTGAGCGAGCAGTACTTC
>TRBV18|NA|TRBJ1-6|NA|13
CASSPSPGSPLHF
TGTGCCAGCTCACCTTCCCCTGGTTCACCCCTCCACTTT
>TRBV11-2|NA|TRBJ2-7|NA|12
CASSRDDYEQYF
TGTGCCAGCAGCCGGGACGACTACGAGCAGTACTTC
>TRBV4-2|few|TRBJ1-2|NA|15
CASSQVDTANYGYTF
TGTGCCAGCAGCCAAGTAGACACCGCTAACTATGGCTACACCTTC
>TRBV5-1|few|TRBJ2-2|TRBD1|13
CASRTGHTGELFF
TGCGCCAGCCGGACAGGGCACACCGGGGAGCTGTTTTTT
>TRBV28|NA|TRBJ2-7|NA|12
CASSPLHTEQYF
TGTGCCAGCAGTCCGCTCCATACGGAGCAGTACTTC
>TRBV5-4|NA|TRBJ1-2|NA|15
CASSLVGQGTWGYTF
TGTGCCAGCAGCTTGGTGGGTCAGGGAACATGGGGCTACACCTTC
>TRBV4-2|NA|TRBJ2-3|NA|15
CASSLGGITADTQYF
TGTGCCAGCAGCCTAGGGGGGATTACCGCAGATACGCAGTATTTT
>TRBV7-2|NA|TRBJ2-4|NA|16
CASSLVPLDLKNIQYF
TGTGCCAGCAGCTTAGTCCCGCTAGATTTAAAAAACATTCAGTACTTC
>TRBV10-3|NA|TRBJ1-4|TRBD1|14
CAISQGQANEKLFF
TGTGCCATCAGTCAAGGACAGGCGAATGAAAAACTGTTTTTT
>TRBV11-3|few|TRBJ2-7|TRBD1|12
CASSSDRDEQYF
TGTGCCAGCAGCTCGGACAGGGACGAGCAGTACTTC
>TRBV9|NA|TRBJ2-7|TRBD1|15
CASSVSGTGVYEQYF
TGTGCCAGCAGCGTAAGCGGGACAGGGGTCTACGAGCAGTACTTC
>TRBV5-1|NA|TRBJ1-2|TRBD1|15
CASSSGQGAAYGYTF
TGCGCCAGCAGCTCGGGACAGGGGGCGGCCTATGGCTACACCTTC
>TRBV28|few|TRBJ1-2|NA|14
CASSLTGSNYGYTF
TGTGCCAGCAGTTTGACAGGTTCTAACTATGGCTACACCTTC
>TRBV25-1|few|TRBJ2-2|NA|14
CASSERPRAGELFF
TGTGCCAGCAGTGAGAGGCCAAGGGCCGGGGAGCTGTTTTTT
>TRBV30|few|TRBJ2-7|NA|12
CAWDRGGYEQYF
TGTGCCTGGGACCGTGGGGGCTACGAGCAGTACTTC
>TRBV7-2|few|TRBJ2-2|NA|12
CASSLSEGELFF
TGTGCCAGCAGCTTATCGGAGGGGGAGCTGTTTTTT
>TRBV7-2|NA|TRBJ2-3|NA|13
CASSPRGADTQYF
TGTGCCAGCAGCCCCAGGGGCGCAGATACGCAGTATTTT
>TRBV6-5|NA|TRBJ2-2|TRBD1|15
CASSLGQGWTGELFF
TGTGCCAGCAGCCTCGGACAGGGGTGGACCGGGGAGCTGTTTTTT
>TRBV7-2|NA|TRBJ1-5|NA|15
CASSPGGASYQPQHF
TGTGCCAGCAGCCCCGGCGGCGCCTCCTATCAGCCCCAGCATTTT
>TRBV29-1|NA|TRBJ1-2|NA|12
CSVAGGASGYTF
TGCAGCGTTGCCGGAGGGGCTTCTGGCTACACCTTC
>TRBV25-1|few|TRBJ2-7|TRBD1|17
CASSVFPGTGKGYEQYF
TGTGCCAGCAGTGTCTTTCCCGGGACAGGGAAGGGTTACGAGCAGTACTTC
>TRBV27|NA|TRBJ2-1|NA|13
CASSLQTYNEQFF
TGTGCCAGCAGTTTGCAGACCTACAATGAGCAGTTCTTC